The 14 T cell receptor beta chains listed next were all sequenced from one sample in a study of T cell responses to AZD1222 COVID-19 vaccine. The repertoire was sequenced with immunoSEQ multiplex PCR; TCRdb's copy has only in-frame clones and lacks some. Of about 81,000 clones in the sample, around 93% were seen once. This sample comprised peripheral blood, obtained 28 days after the second AZD1222 dose. The receptors come from an adult who received the AZD1222 COVID-19 vaccine.

The V call is TRBV7-2, the J call TRBJ2-7, with 13 nucleotides matching TRBD2. This CDR3 has 17 amino acids. The germline V gene has CDR1 SGHTA and CDR2 FQGNSA. Germline trimming cut 4 bases from V and 8 bases from J; bases unmatched to any gene: 14. The CDR3 DNA reads TGTGCCAGCAGCTCCCGGGCCCACGGACTAGCGGGAGCTAAGCAGTACTTC. Encoded protein: CASSSRAHGLAGAKQYF.

V is TRBV7-9 and J is TRBJ1-1, with a weak D call TRBD1 (6 bases). From germline, CDR1 is SEHNR and CDR2 FQNEAQ (reference sequence). This CDR3 comprises 12 residues. V was clipped by 5 bases and J by 8 bases, with 12 bases between them. CDR3 in amino acids: CASSQTQGEAFF. The CDR3 DNA follows: TGTGCCAGCAGCCAGACTCAGGGGGAAGCTTTCTTT.

This rearrangement joins TRBV11-2 to TRBJ2-3; TRBD1 agrees at 8 bases. Per germline, CDR1 SGHAT and CDR2 FQNNGV. This CDR3 comprises 14 residues. V shed 2 bases, J shed 3 bases, and the junction held 1 base outside the gene matches. Here the CDR3 reads CASSLNRGTDTQYF. The CDR3 DNA sequence: TGTGCCAGCAGCTTAAACAGGGGGACAGATACGCAGTATTTT.

This chain uses TRBV10-3 with TRBJ2-7; unclear D gene. Germline V gene data show CDR1 as ENHRY and CDR2 as SYGVKD. The CDR3 runs to 12 residues. The V end lost 10 bases, the J end lost 2 bases, and 12 bases lay between the germline ends. The CDR3 coding sequence is TGTGCCACCATGGCAGATACCTACGAGCAGTACTTC. Translated, it gives CATMADTYEQYF.

This CDR3 is CASRGGISYNEQFF. The CDR3 bases are TGTGCCAGCCGAGGAGGGATCTCCTACAATGAGCAGTTCTTC. The rearrangement joins TRBV28 to TRBJ2-1, with TRBD2 as a possible D gene (6 bases). CDR1 and CDR2 from the germline V gene are MDHEN and SYDVKM. The CDR3 loop spans 14 amino acids. The V gene lost 8 bases and the J gene lost 0 bases, with 11 bases spanning the gap.

The V and J genes are TRBV4-1 and TRBJ2-7; 8 bases map to TRBD1. Germline CDR1 reads MGHRA; CDR2 reads YSYEKL. This CDR3 is 14 amino acids long. The J segment lost 3 bases and the V segment lost 5 bases, leaving 6 bases of the junction unmatched. CDR3 in DNA: TGCGCCAGCAGCTCAAGGACAGGGAGCTACGAGCAGTACTTC. Translation: CASSSRTGSYEQYF.

Here the CDR3 reads CASIVTSGSSYNEQFF. In nucleotides, the CDR3 is TGTGCCAGCATCGTGACTAGCGGGAGTTCCTACAATGAGCAGTTCTTC. The V and J genes are TRBV28 and TRBJ2-1; 12 bases match TRBD2. CDR3 length: 16 residues. Germline CDR1 is MDHEN and CDR2 is SYDVKM. The V and J ends lost 7 bases and 1 base, in that order; junction bases with no gene match: 5.

V and J are TRBV27 and TRBJ2-2; tentatively, D is TRBD2 (6 bases). Trimming pared 7 bases from V and 7 bases from J, leaving 16 bases between. In germline, CDR1 is MNHEY, CDR2 SMNVEV (reference sequence). The CDR3 totals 14 residues. As DNA, the CDR3 is TGTGCCAGCAAACCAACCAGGGACTTCGGGGAGCTGTTTTTT. Translation: CASKPTRDFGELFF.

The rearrangement uses TRBV5-1 and TRBJ2-6; 8 bases agree with TRBD1. The length of the CDR3 is 19 residues. Trimming cost V 3 bases and J 0 bases; bases outside gene matches: 11. CDR1 and CDR2 (germline): SGHRS, YFSETQ. The CDR3 sequence is CASSYGVGTGFSGANVLTF. DNA for the CDR3: TGCGCCAGCAGCTATGGGGTGGGGACAGGCTTCTCTGGGGCCAACGTCCTGACTTTC.

This clone came up once. The chain combines TRBV28 with TRBJ1-2; no reliable D call. CDR1 is MDHEN, CDR2 SYDVKM, per germline. The CDR3 covers 13 residues. The V end was cut by 6 bases, the J end by 1 base, with 9 bases between. The CDR3 nucleotides read TGTGCCAGCAGACCCGGGCATAACTATGGCTACACCTTC. Its translation: CASRPGHNYGYTF.

The gene calls are TRBV19 and TRBJ2-1; D unclear. Trimming took off 3 bases at V and 4 bases at J, with 13 bases between the two ends. From germline, CDR1 is LNHDA and CDR2 SQIVND (reference sequence). CDR3 length: 15 residues. In nucleotides, the CDR3 is TGTGCCAGTAGTATGTTAGTAGACGGATACAATGAGCAGTTCTTC. Protein product: CASSMLVDGYNEQFF.

CDR3 sequence reads: CASSPRGGRTYEQYF. The CDR3 DNA is TGTGCCAGCAGCCCAAGGGGCGGGAGGACTTACGAGCAGTACTTC. This chain uses TRBV28 with TRBJ2-7; 8 bases agree with TRBD2. Germline V gene sequence: CDR1 MDHEN, CDR2 SYDVKM. CDR3 length: 15 amino acids. Unmatched junction bases numbered 11, after V lost 6 bases and J lost 4 bases. The variable domain in full, completed from reference TRBV28 and TRBJ2-7, reads DVKVTQSSRYLVKRTGEKVFLECVQDMDHENMFWYRQDPGLGLRLIYFSYDVKMKEKGDIPEGYSVSREKKERFSLILESASTNQTSMYLCASSPRGGRTYEQYFGPGTRLTVT.

This sequence joins TRBV15 and TRBJ2-7, with D hard to call. CDR3 length: 14 amino acids. V was clipped by 3 bases and J by 2 bases, with 11 bases between them. Looked up from germline, CDR1 is LNHNV and CDR2 is YYDKDF (reference sequence). The CDR3 here is CATSSSLFPYEQYF. The CDR3 DNA is TGTGCCACCAGCAGTAGCCTTTTCCCCTACGAGCAGTACTTC.

The V gene is TRBV28, the J gene TRBJ2-2; TRBD2 agrees at 7 bases. Per germline, CDR1 MDHEN and CDR2 SYDVKM. This CDR3 has 15 amino acids. V lost 7 bases, J lost 6 bases, and 11 bases stayed unmatched. The CDR3 spells CASITWGGDSGELFF. In DNA, the CDR3 is TGTGCCAGCATAACTTGGGGGGGAGACTCCGGGGAGCTGTTTTTT.